The text below deals with one TCR beta chain. TCRdb reanalysed the RT-PCR reads using MiXCR and keeps one entry per CDR3 protein. The repertoire holds about 960,000 distinct CDR3 sequences, with more than 15% as singletons. This sample stems from a study of patients and donors after allogeneic stem cell transplantation. This TCR was sampled from a human donor who was either an allogeneic HSCT recipient or a stem cell or donor lymphocyte infusion donor (not recorded which). It is not recorded whose cells these are; they may come from a transplant donor. Source material: blood, either unsorted or a sorted T cell fraction (not recorded which).

The CDR3 nucleotides are TGTGCCAGCAGCTCGACAGGGTTCGACTATGGCTACACCTTC. Translating gives CASSSTGFDYGYTF. The rearrangement links TRBV11-2 to TRBJ1-2; 7 bases are a match to TRBD1. Germline assignment: CDR1 SGHAT and CDR2 FQNNGV. The trim removed 4 bases at V and 3 bases at J, leaving 5 bases unmatched. The CDR3 contains 14 residues.